Presented here are 22 T cell receptor beta chains from one specimen sequenced in a study of cytomegalovirus exposure and HLA in healthy donors. This PCR relied on a set of 60 Vbeta primers and 13 Jbeta primers. The table came from immunoSEQ multiplex PCR; TCRdb's copy has only in-frame clones and leaves some out. The table includes approximately 200,000 clones, over 70% detected once. Sample: PBMCs. All receptors derive from a woman between 25 and 40 years old in good health and CMV-seropositive.

The genes are TRBV7-6 and TRBJ1-1; perhaps TRBD1 as D (5 bases). Trimming left V 5 bases short and J 1 base short, with 17 bases between. The CDR3 is made up of 16 amino acids. CDR1 is SGHVS, CDR2 FNYEAQ, per germline. As DNA, the CDR3 is TGTGCCAGCAGCCCCGGCGGGGGGATCGGGAACACTGAAGCTTTCTTT. This translates into CASSPGGGIGNTEAFF.

V is TRBV28 and J is TRBJ2-7; TRBD1 matches at 7 bases. Germline V CDR1 and CDR2: MDHEN, SYDVKM. This CDR3 region has 14 residues. V lost 7 bases to trimming and J lost 6 bases; unmatched junction nucleotides: 12. In nucleotides, the CDR3 is TGTGCCAGCACCCTAACAGGGGCAGGTGGCGAGCAGTACTTC. Amino acid sequence: CASTLTGAGGEQYF.

The chain uses TRBV4-2 and TRBJ2-1; TRBD2 is a possible D gene (6 bases). This CDR3 is 15 amino acids long. The V gene lost 4 bases and the J gene lost 4 bases, with 14 bases spanning the gap. Per germline, CDR1 LGHNA and CDR2 YNFKEQ. This CDR3 is CASSLGGREYNEQFF. CDR3 in DNA: TGTGCCAGCAGCCTGGGAGGCCGAGAGTACAATGAGCAGTTCTTC.

The chain is built from TRBV2 and TRBJ2-2; TRBD2 matches 11 bases. The CDR3 is 15 amino acids. Germline lookup yields CDR1 SNHLY and CDR2 FYNNEI. V dropped 4 bases and J dropped 4; count of bases not matched to a gene: 2. The CDR3 spells CASSVGLAGTGELFF. In DNA form, the CDR3 reads TGTGCCAGCAGTGTTGGACTAGCGGGCACCGGGGAGCTGTTTTTT.

The chain couples TRBV27 to TRBJ2-1, with 12 bases matching TRBD2. This CDR3 region has 15 residues. The V gene end was trimmed by 4 bases and the J gene end by 10 bases; junction bases not matched to a gene: 8. The V gene's germline CDR1 is MNHEY and CDR2 SMNVEV (reference sequence). CDR3 amino acids: CASSSLAGGPREQFF. The CDR3 DNA reads as TGTGCCAGCAGTTCCCTAGCGGGAGGGCCGAGAGAGCAGTTCTTC.

This clone has a handful of counts. The rearrangement links TRBV10-3 to TRBJ2-7; TRBD2 is a possible D gene (6 bases). Trimming left V 0 bases short and J 3 bases short, with 6 bases between. The V gene's germline CDR1 is ENHRY and CDR2 SYGVKD. The CDR3 totals 13 residues. CDR3 residues: CAISESRDYEQYF. The CDR3 nucleotides read TGTGCCATCAGTGAGTCGCGGGACTACGAGCAGTACTTC.

This clone has just a few counts. A read error may produce the germline difference seen at one junction end. This rearrangement joins TRBV29-1 to TRBJ2-5; a possible D gene is TRBD1 (5 bases). Germline loops: CDR1 SQVTM, CDR2 ANQGSEA. This CDR3 is built from 11 residues. CDR3 sequence reads: CSANPQGLVDF. In DNA, the CDR3 is TGCAGCGCAAATCCGCAGGGCCTCGTGGACTTC.

The gene calls are TRBV19 and TRBJ2-1; D perhaps matches TRBD2 (6 bases). The length of the CDR3 is 16 residues. Germline-derived CDR1 and CDR2 are LNHDA and SQIVND (reference sequence). V was trimmed by 1 base and J by 0 bases, leaving 10 bases between them. CDR3 loop: CASSIGGGVSYNEQFF. The CDR3 DNA reads as TGTGCCAGTAGTATAGGTGGAGGGGTCTCCTACAATGAGCAGTTCTTC.

J is TRBJ2-5 and V is TRBV13; tentatively, D is TRBD1 (6 bases). V shed 7 bases and J shed 5 bases, with 20 bases lying between them. The CDR3 contains 15 residues. Germline lookup yields CDR1 PRHDT and CDR2 FYEKMQ (reference sequence). CDR3: CASTTRVGGRETQYF. CDR3 sequence (DNA): TGTGCCAGCACCACCCGTGTAGGGGGTCGGGAGACCCAGTACTTC.

This clone was found a few times. The J gene is TRBJ2-3, the V gene TRBV6-1; perhaps TRBD1 as D (5 bases). CDR3 length equals 13 residues. From germline, CDR1 is MNHNS and CDR2 SASEGT. V was trimmed by 4 bases and J by 2 bases, leaving 7 bases between them. The CDR3: CASSGQNTDTQYF. CDR3 nucleotide sequence: TGTGCCAGCAGTGGACAGAACACAGATACGCAGTATTTT.

Worth noting for this clone: Within the sample, other DNA sequences also encode this same CDR3. The chain has TRBV6-1 and TRBJ2-7; maybe TRBD2 (6 bases). Trimming cost V 3 bases and J 2 bases, with 8 bases left between them. The germline gives CDR1 MNHNS, CDR2 SASEGT. CDR3 length: 13 residues. Here the CDR3 DNA reads TGTGCCAGCAGTGAGGCGGGACCCTACGAGCAGTACTTC. Its protein is CASSEAGPYEQYF.

The rearrangement joins TRBV11-2 to TRBJ2-7; TRBD2 aligns across 12 bases. Germline V CDR1 and CDR2: SGHAT, FQNNGV. The CDR3 covers 16 residues. J gave up 2 bases and V 5 bases, and 7 bases lay outside the gene matches. This chain's CDR3 is CASSDRTSGNPYEQYF. The CDR3 DNA is TGTGCCAGCAGCGACCGGACTAGCGGGAACCCCTACGAGCAGTACTTC. Variable domain in full (rest from reference TRBV11-2 and TRBJ2-7): EAGVAQSPRYKIIEKRQSVAFWCNPISGHATLYWYQQILGQGPKLLIQFQNNGVVDDSQLPKDRFSAERLKGVDSTLKIQPAKLEDSAVYLCASSDRTSGNPYEQYFGPGTRLTVT.

This clone was counted only a few times. The chain uses TRBV28 and TRBJ2-3, with no clear D. CDR1 is MDHEN and CDR2 is SYDVKM in the germline V gene. This CDR3 spans 15 amino acids. The V gene lost 3 bases and the J gene lost 0 bases, with 10 bases spanning the gap. CDR3 in DNA: TGTGCCAGCAGTTTTGTTGAGGATAGCACAGATACGCAGTATTTT. Translating it yields CASSFVEDSTDTQYF.

CDR3 protein: CASSLGRRALFF. The DNA of the CDR3 is TGTGCCAGCAGTCTGGGACGGAGGGCGCTGTTTTTT. The chain joins TRBV28 to TRBJ2-2; possible D gene TRBD2, 6 bases. V lost 5 bases and J 13 bases, leaving 14 bases between the germline ends. The CDR3 loop spans 12 amino acids. Germline CDR1 MDHEN, CDR2 SYDVKM.

This clone was found a few times. J is TRBJ2-3 and V is TRBV6-5, with TRBD2 identical over 7 bases. The CDR3 extends over 15 amino acids. CDR1 is MNHEY, CDR2 SVGAGI, per germline. Trimming took 6 bases from V and 0 from J; bases not matched to a gene: 6. The DNA for the CDR3 is TGTGCCAGCAGCCGACTAGCAGCTAGCACAGATACGCAGTATTTT. Translated, it gives CASSRLAASTDTQYF.

V usage is TRBV7-8 and J usage is TRBJ2-5, with D unclear. The V end was cut by 1 base, the J end by 3 bases, with 12 bases between. The CDR3 sequence is 15 residues long. The germline CDR1 and CDR2 sequences are SGHVS and FQNEAQ. The CDR3 DNA follows: TGTGCCAGCAGCTTAGACCCTTACGGTGAAGAGACCCAGTACTTC. This sequence encodes CASSLDPYGEETQYF.

In its sample, this clone was seen a few times. This rearrangement joins TRBV2 to TRBJ1-1; no clear D gene. V was cut by 1 base and J by 6 bases, with 9 bases left in between. Germline V CDR1 and CDR2: SNHLY, FYNNEI. The CDR3 sequence is 13 residues long. CDR3 protein: CASSEELYAEAFF. In DNA form, the CDR3 reads TGTGCCAGCAGTGAAGAGCTCTACGCTGAAGCTTTCTTT. Full variable domain (outside the CDR3, taken from reference TRBV2 and TRBJ1-1): EPEVTQTPSHQVTQMGQEVILRCVPISNHLYFYWYRQILGQKVEFLVSFYNNEISEKSEIFDDQFSVERPDGSNFTLKIRSTKLEDSAMYFCASSEELYAEAFFGQGTRLTVV.

There are a few counts of this clone. The V and J genes are TRBV5-1 and TRBJ1-3, with 8 bases that match TRBD1. The CDR3 is 16 amino acids. Trimming at V came to 4 bases and at J to 2 bases, leaving 8 bases not matched to a gene. The germline V gene has CDR1 SGHRS and CDR2 YFSETQ. The CDR3 DNA reads TGCGCCAGCAGCCTAGAAACGACAGGGGCTGGAAACACCATATATTTT. The encoded protein is CASSLETTGAGNTIYF.

This chain connects TRBV5-1 to TRBJ1-1; weak D call: TRBD1 (6 bases). CDR1 is SGHRS and CDR2 is YFSETQ in the germline V gene. The CDR3 contains 14 residues. Trimming took 0 bases from V and 5 from J, leaving 11 bases between them. CDR3 protein: CASSLDRAGTEAFF. CDR3 in DNA: TGCGCCAGCAGCTTGGACAGGGCTGGGACTGAAGCTTTCTTT.

A few counts support this clone. This chain joins TRBV10-2 and TRBJ2-1, with TRBD2 matching over 15 bases. Germline CDR1 reads WSHSY; CDR2 reads SAAADI. The V gene end was trimmed by 7 bases and the J gene end by 8 bases; junction bases not matched to a gene: 12. This CDR3 region has 17 residues. The CDR3 region has the DNA TGCGCCAGCAACCTCGGACTAGCGGGAGGGCCCGTCGATGAGCAGTTCTTC. Amino acid sequence: CASNLGLAGGPVDEQFF.

The chain combines TRBV15 with TRBJ2-3, with D perhaps TRBD2 (5 bases). CDR1 and CDR2 (germline): LNHNV, YYDKDF (reference sequence). This CDR3 has 13 residues. Trimming cost V 7 bases and J 0 bases, with 8 bases left between them. CDR3 protein: CATKGGSTDTQYF. Written as DNA, the CDR3 is TGTGCCACCAAAGGCGGGAGCACAGATACGCAGTATTTT.

V and J are TRBV15 and TRBJ2-1; 7 bases match TRBD1. From germline, CDR1 is LNHNV and CDR2 YYDKDF (reference sequence). The CDR3 runs to 13 residues. V was pared by 5 bases and J by 9 bases, with 7 bases of the junction left unmatched. This CDR3 reads CATSASRGIEQFF. In DNA form, the CDR3 reads TGTGCCACCAGCGCATCCAGGGGGATTGAGCAGTTCTTC.